Following are 24 T cell receptor beta chains from one sample sequenced in a study of cytomegalovirus exposure and HLA in healthy donors. The data were produced by immunoSEQ multiplex PCR, yet TCRdb's version contains in-frame clones alone and is incomplete. The sample carries roughly 150,000 clones, about 88% recorded once. Sequenced sample: PBMCs. These receptors originate from a young woman in good health and CMV-seronegative.

This clone appeared a few times. The chain employs TRBV29-1 and TRBJ1-5; D is unresolved. V lost 7 bases to trimming and J lost 7 bases, with 14 bases between them. The CDR3 contains 12 residues. Per germline, CDR1 SQVTM and CDR2 ANQGSEA. CDR3 coding DNA: TGCAGCGCTTCAGGTGAAGGCCAGCCCCAGCATTTT. This gives the protein CSASGEGQPQHF.

The chain uses TRBV2 and TRBJ1-3, with a tentative D call TRBD1 (5 bases). The CDR3 loop spans 16 amino acids. Germline CDR1 reads SNHLY; CDR2 reads FYNNEI. V dropped 0 bases and J dropped 1 base, with 10 bases sitting between them. CDR3 sequence: CASSEALSGSGNTIYF. The CDR3 DNA follows: TGTGCCAGCAGTGAAGCGCTCTCAGGGTCTGGAAACACCATATATTTT.

Comment on this clone: At one of its ends the junction is not consistent with the germline gene, which may arise from a read error. The V and J genes are TRBV29-1 and TRBJ2-1; 7 nucleotides line up with TRBD1. The CDR3 totals 12 residues. Germline CDR1 reads SQVTM; CDR2 reads ANQGSEA. The CDR3 region is CPQGTSYNEQFF. The CDR3 DNA follows: TGTCCACAGGGGACCTCCTACAATGAGCAGTTCTTC.

The chain carries TRBV9 and TRBJ2-5; TRBD1 matches at 7 bases. Germline lookup yields CDR1 SGDLS and CDR2 YYNGEE. The CDR3 runs 13 residues. V was pared by 0 bases and J by 7 bases, with 3 bases of the junction left unmatched. The CDR3 reads CASSVEGAGTQYF. DNA for the CDR3: TGTGCCAGCAGCGTAGAGGGGGCCGGGACCCAGTACTTC.

The chain is built from TRBV4-1 and TRBJ2-1; TRBD1 matches at 8 bases. The V gene end was trimmed by 0 bases and the J gene end by 0 bases; junction bases not matched to a gene: 4. CDR1 is MGHRA and CDR2 is YSYEKL in the germline V gene. The CDR3 has 17 residues. For the CDR3, the DNA is TGCGCCAGCAGCCAAGATCCAGGGGGCCCCTCCTACAATGAGCAGTTCTTC. Amino acids: CASSQDPGGPSYNEQFF.

The chain links TRBV28 to TRBJ1-2; D is ambiguous. Trimming took 4 bases from V and 8 from J, leaving 20 bases between them. CDR3 length: 15 residues. Germline V gene lookup returns CDR1 MDHEN and CDR2 SYDVKM. CDR3 sequence reads: CASSSLGGVEGGYTF. The CDR3 DNA reads as TGTGCCAGCAGTTCCCTCGGTGGGGTCGAGGGAGGCTACACCTTC.

The chain links TRBV15 to TRBJ2-1, with D perhaps matching TRBD2 (5 bases). Trimming cost V 5 bases and J 6 bases, with 17 bases left between them. Germline CDR1 is LNHNV and CDR2 is YYDKDF (reference sequence). CDR3 length: 15 residues. CDR3 residues: CATSYTHRGPNEQFF. CDR3 in DNA: TGTGCCACCAGCTACACTCACCGGGGTCCCAATGAGCAGTTCTTC. The whole variable domain, remainder taken from reference TRBV15 and TRBJ2-1, is DAMVIQNPRYQVTQFGKPVTLSCSQTLNHNVMYWYQQKSSQAPKLLFHYYDKDFNNEADTPDNFQSRRPNTSFCFLDIRSPGLGDTAMYLCATSYTHRGPNEQFFGPGTRLTVL.

The chain employs TRBV5-1 and TRBJ1-1, with 9 nucleotides matching TRBD1. Per the germline V gene, CDR1 is SGHRS and CDR2 is YFSETQ. CDR3 length equals 13 residues. V gave up 7 bases and J gave up 5 bases; unmatched junction bases: 6. CDR3 sequence reads: CASGGQGGTEAFF. The CDR3 bases are TGCGCCAGCGGGGGACAGGGTGGGACTGAAGCTTTCTTT.

This chain links TRBV10-3 with TRBJ1-1; 7 positions agree with TRBD1. The V and J ends lost 6 bases and 4 bases, in that order; junction bases with no gene match: 17. This CDR3 is built from 17 residues. The germline gives CDR1 ENHRY, CDR2 SYGVKD. The CDR3 sequence: CAIRIRQGKGVSTEAFF. DNA of the CDR3: TGTGCCATCAGGATACGACAGGGAAAGGGTGTTAGCACTGAAGCTTTCTTT.

This chain links TRBV5-4 with TRBJ1-6, with 9 bases aligning to TRBD1. The CDR3 totals 15 residues. Trimming at V came to 4 bases and at J to 13 bases, leaving 12 bases not matched to a gene. From germline, CDR1 is SGHNT and CDR2 YYREEE (reference sequence). This CDR3 is CASSRKGQGLGPLHF. The CDR3 nucleotides are TGTGCCAGCAGCCGGAAGGGACAGGGCTTGGGTCCCCTCCACTTT.

This chain joins TRBV14 and TRBJ1-6; TRBD1 might be the D (5 bases). Trimming stripped 0 bases from V and 0 bases from J, with 12 bases between. Germline V gene data show CDR1 as SGHDN and CDR2 as FVKESK. The CDR3 has 18 amino acids. Here the CDR3 DNA reads TGTGCCAGCAGCCAAGATGTCCGGGGGAGCTCCTATAATTCACCCCTCCACTTT. Protein product: CASSQDVRGSSYNSPLHF.

The genes are TRBV4-3 and TRBJ1-2; the D is unclear. The CDR3 runs to 17 residues. V dropped 0 bases and J dropped 4 bases, with 18 bases sitting between them. Germline CDR1 LGHNA, CDR2 YSLEER. CDR3 residues: CASSQEPFRAGVYGYTF. The CDR3 DNA reads TGCGCCAGCAGCCAAGAACCCTTTAGGGCCGGGGTCTATGGCTACACCTTC.

V gene TRBV29-1 combines with J gene TRBJ2-7, with TRBD1 identical over 8 bases. The CDR3 extends over 12 amino acids. J gave up 2 bases and V 6 bases, and 3 bases lay outside the gene matches. The V gene's germline CDR1 is SQVTM and CDR2 ANQGSEA. The CDR3 here is CSVEDRAYEQYF. The CDR3 DNA is TGCAGCGTAGAGGACAGGGCCTACGAGCAGTACTTC.

The chain carries TRBV12-5 and TRBJ1-4; tentatively, D is TRBD1 (5 bases). CDR1 is LGHNT, CDR2 FRNRAP, per germline. The CDR3 covers 14 residues. V lost 6 bases to trimming and J lost 5 bases, with 13 bases between them. The CDR3 here is CASGTDTPNEKLFF. The CDR3 DNA sequence: TGTGCTAGTGGCACGGACACTCCAAATGAAAAACTGTTTTTT.

V is TRBV30 and J is TRBJ1-2; D is undetermined. This CDR3 is built from 12 residues. The V end lost 2 bases, the J end lost 6 bases, and 10 bases lay between the germline ends. The germline gives CDR1 GTSNPN, CDR2 SVGIG (reference sequence). CDR3 residues: CAWSSFGDGYTF. Written as DNA, the CDR3 is TGTGCCTGGAGTTCATTCGGGGATGGCTACACCTTC.

The chain combines TRBV2 with TRBJ2-5; D is ambiguous. CDR1 and CDR2 (germline): SNHLY, FYNNEI. The CDR3 is 14 residues long. V gave up 6 bases and J gave up 1 base, with 12 bases separating them. The CDR3 DNA reads as TGTGCCAGCAGATATTCTAGGAGCCAAGAGACCCAGTACTTC. Encoded protein: CASRYSRSQETQYF. The variable domain in full, with the rest retrieved from reference TRBV2 and TRBJ2-5, is EPEVTQTPSHQVTQMGQEVILRCVPISNHLYFYWYRQILGQKVEFLVSFYNNEISEKSEIFDDQFSVERPDGSNFTLKIRSTKLEDSAMYFCASRYSRSQETQYFGPGTRLLVL.

V and J are TRBV27 and TRBJ1-6; no firm D call. The CDR3 sequence is 14 residues long. V dropped 3 bases and J dropped 7 bases, with 10 bases sitting between them. Germline CDR1 reads MNHEY; CDR2 reads SMNVEV (reference sequence). This CDR3 is CASSFRGENSPLHF. The CDR3 DNA sequence: TGTGCCAGCAGTTTCCGGGGAGAGAATTCACCCCTCCACTTT.

V gene TRBV4-1 combines with J gene TRBJ2-7, with D uncertain. This CDR3 has 15 residues. Germline lookup yields CDR1 MGHRA and CDR2 YSYEKL. Trimming removed 1 base from V and 3 bases from J, with 13 bases in between. CDR3 amino acids: CASSQVWSERYEQYF. The CDR3, as DNA: TGCGCCAGCAGCCAAGTTTGGTCTGAGCGCTACGAGCAGTACTTC.

This chain joins TRBV7-2 and TRBJ2-5; D perhaps matches TRBD1 (6 bases). CDR3 length: 15 residues. Germline CDR1 is SGHTA and CDR2 is FQGNSA. V was shortened by 5 bases and J by 5 bases, with 18 bases between the two germline ends. CDR3: CASSRLFVGAETQYF. The CDR3 DNA is TGTGCCAGCAGCCGCCTTTTTGTGGGGGCCGAGACCCAGTACTTC.

The CDR3 coding sequence is TGCGCCAGGGGGGAGGATAGTGGCTACACCTTC. Translated: CARGEDSGYTF. V and J are TRBV23-1 and TRBJ1-2; TRBD1 might be the D (5 bases). TRBV23-1 is an ORF; its function is uncertain. Between the trimmed V and J ends, which lost 9 bases and 7 bases, there was a span of 12 bases. This CDR3 contains 11 residues.

This rearrangement joins TRBV4-3 to TRBJ2-6; D is uncertain. The length of the CDR3 is 15 residues. V lost 3 bases, J lost 2 bases, and 8 bases lay in between. Germline lookup yields CDR1 LGHNA and CDR2 YSLEER. In DNA form, the CDR3 reads TGCGCCAGCAGCCACATCAGCGCTGGGGCCAACGTCCTGACTTTC. Translating it yields CASSHISAGANVLTF.

V usage is TRBV7-2 and J usage is TRBJ2-1; the match to TRBD2 covers 9 bases. This CDR3 comprises 15 residues. Per the germline V gene, CDR1 is SGHTA and CDR2 is FQGNSA. Trimming at V came to 6 bases and at J to 8 bases, leaving 11 bases not matched to a gene. The CDR3 region is CASRLRLAAGHEQFF. CDR3 sequence (DNA): TGTGCCAGCAGACTAAGACTAGCGGCAGGCCATGAGCAGTTCTTC.

The chain combines TRBV6-5 with TRBJ1-3; the D gene is possibly TRBD1 (5 bases). Germline V CDR1 and CDR2: MNHEY, SVGAGI. This CDR3 has 15 amino acids. Deletions cut 4 bases from V and 4 bases from J, with 14 bases between. The DNA for the CDR3 is TGTGCCAGCAGTTCAGGACATGCTGGGGGAAACACCATATATTTT. Amino acid sequence: CASSSGHAGGNTIYF.

The chain combines TRBV30 with TRBJ1-3; D may be TRBD1 (5 bases). The CDR3 totals 12 residues. Trimming removed 8 bases at V and 0 bases at J, with 8 bases between. Germline values: CDR1 GTSNPN, CDR2 SVGIG (reference sequence). CDR3 loop: CAGRGSGNTIYF. The CDR3 bases are TGTGCCGGAAGGGGCTCTGGAAACACCATATATTTT.